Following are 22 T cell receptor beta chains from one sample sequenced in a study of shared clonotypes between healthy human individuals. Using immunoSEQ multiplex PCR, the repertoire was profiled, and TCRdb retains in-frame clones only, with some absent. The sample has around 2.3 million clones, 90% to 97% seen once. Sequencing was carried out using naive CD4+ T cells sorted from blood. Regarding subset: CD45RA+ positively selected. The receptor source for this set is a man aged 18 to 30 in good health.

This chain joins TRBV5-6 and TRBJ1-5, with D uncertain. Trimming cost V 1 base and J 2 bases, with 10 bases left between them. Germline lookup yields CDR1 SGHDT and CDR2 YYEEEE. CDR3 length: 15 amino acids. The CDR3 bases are TGTGCCAGCAGCTTGACCGGTAAGGGCAATCAGCCCCAGCATTTT. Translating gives CASSLTGKGNQPQHF.

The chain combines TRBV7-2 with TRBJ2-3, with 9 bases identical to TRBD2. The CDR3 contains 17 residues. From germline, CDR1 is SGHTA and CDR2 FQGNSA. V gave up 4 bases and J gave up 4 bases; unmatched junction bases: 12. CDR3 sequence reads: CASSSGGLAGYPDTQYF. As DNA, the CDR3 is TGTGCCAGCAGCTCAGGAGGTCTAGCGGGGTACCCAGATACGCAGTATTTT.

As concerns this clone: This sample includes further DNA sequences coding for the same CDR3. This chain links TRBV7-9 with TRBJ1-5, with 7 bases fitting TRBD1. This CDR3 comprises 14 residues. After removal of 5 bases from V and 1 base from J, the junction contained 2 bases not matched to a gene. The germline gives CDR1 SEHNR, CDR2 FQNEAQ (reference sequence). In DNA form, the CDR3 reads TGTGCCAGCAGCCGACAGGGAAGCAATCAGCCCCAGCATTTT. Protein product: CASSRQGSNQPQHF.

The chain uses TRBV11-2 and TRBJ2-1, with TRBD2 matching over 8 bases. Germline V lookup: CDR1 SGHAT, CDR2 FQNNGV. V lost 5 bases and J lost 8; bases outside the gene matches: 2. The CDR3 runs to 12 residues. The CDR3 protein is CASSNGRDEQFF. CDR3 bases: TGTGCCAGCAGCAACGGGAGGGATGAGCAGTTCTTC.

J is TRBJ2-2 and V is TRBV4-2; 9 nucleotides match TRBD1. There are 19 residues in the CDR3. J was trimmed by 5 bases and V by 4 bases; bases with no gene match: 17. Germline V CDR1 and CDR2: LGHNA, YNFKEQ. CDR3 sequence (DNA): TGTGCCAGCAGCCGACACGGAGAAATACAGGGGGCCGGTACCGGGGAGCTGTTTTTT. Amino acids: CASSRHGEIQGAGTGELFF.

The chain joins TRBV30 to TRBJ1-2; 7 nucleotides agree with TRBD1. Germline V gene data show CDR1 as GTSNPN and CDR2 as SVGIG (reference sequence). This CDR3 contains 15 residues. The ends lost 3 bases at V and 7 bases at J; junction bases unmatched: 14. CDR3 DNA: TGTGCCTGGAGGAATAATCAGGGGGGCGCGCGTGGCTACACCTTC. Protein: CAWRNNQGGARGYTF.

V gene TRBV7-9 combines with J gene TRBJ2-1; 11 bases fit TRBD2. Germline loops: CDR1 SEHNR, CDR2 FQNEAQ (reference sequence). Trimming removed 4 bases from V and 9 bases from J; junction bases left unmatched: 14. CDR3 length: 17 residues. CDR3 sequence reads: CASSYLPGTSGTGEQFF. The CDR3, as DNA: TGTGCCAGCAGCTACCTCCCAGGGACTAGCGGTACCGGTGAGCAGTTCTTC.

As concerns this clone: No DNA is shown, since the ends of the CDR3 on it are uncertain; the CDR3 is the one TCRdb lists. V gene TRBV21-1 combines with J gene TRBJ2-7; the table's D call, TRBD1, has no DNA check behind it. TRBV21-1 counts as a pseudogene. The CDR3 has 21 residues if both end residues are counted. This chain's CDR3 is CASSKVGQGAFFLGTLGEQYF.

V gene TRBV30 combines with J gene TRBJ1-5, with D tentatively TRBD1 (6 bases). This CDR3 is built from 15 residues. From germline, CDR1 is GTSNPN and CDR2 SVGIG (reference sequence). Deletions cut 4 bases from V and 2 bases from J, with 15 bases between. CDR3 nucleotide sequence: TGTGCCTGGAAGGACCCCAGGGGAGGCAATCAGCCCCAGCATTTT. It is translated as CAWKDPRGGNQPQHF. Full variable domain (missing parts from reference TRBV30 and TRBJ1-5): SQTIHQWPATLVQPVGSPLSLECTVEGTSNPNLYWYRQAAGRGLQLLFYSVGIGQISSEVPQNLSASRPQDRQFILSSKKLLLSDSGFYLCAWKDPRGGNQPQHFGDGTRLSIL.

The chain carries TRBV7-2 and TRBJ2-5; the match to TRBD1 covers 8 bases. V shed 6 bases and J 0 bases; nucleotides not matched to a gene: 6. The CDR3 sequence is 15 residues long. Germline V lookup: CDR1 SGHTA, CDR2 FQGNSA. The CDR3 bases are TGTGCCAGCAGTTCCGGACAGGGAAACCAAGAGACCCAGTACTTC. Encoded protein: CASSSGQGNQETQYF.

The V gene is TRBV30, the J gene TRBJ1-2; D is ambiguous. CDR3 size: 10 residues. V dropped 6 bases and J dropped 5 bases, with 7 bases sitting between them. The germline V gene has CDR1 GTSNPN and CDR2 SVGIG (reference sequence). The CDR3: CACRVYGYTF. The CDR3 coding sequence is TGTGCCTGCCGTGTATATGGCTACACCTTC.

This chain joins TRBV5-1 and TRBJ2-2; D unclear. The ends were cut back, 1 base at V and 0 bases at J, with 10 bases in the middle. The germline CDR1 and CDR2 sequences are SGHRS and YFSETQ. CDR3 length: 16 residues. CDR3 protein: CASSLSIQTNTGELFF. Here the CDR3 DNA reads TGCGCCAGCAGCTTGTCGATACAGACGAACACCGGGGAGCTGTTTTTT.

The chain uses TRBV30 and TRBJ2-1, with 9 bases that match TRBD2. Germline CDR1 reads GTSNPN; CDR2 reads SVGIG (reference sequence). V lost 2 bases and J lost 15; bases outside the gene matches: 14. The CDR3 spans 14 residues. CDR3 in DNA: TGTGCCTGGAGTTCAGGAATAGCGGGGGCCCGGGGGTTCTTC. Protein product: CAWSSGIAGARGFF.

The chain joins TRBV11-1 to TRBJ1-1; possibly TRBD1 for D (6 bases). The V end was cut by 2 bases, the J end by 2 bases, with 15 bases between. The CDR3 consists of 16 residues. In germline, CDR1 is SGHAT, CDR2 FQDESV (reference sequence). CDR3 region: CASSLSFRGANTEAFF. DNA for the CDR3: TGTGCCAGCAGCTTATCCTTTCGGGGGGCTAACACTGAAGCTTTCTTT.

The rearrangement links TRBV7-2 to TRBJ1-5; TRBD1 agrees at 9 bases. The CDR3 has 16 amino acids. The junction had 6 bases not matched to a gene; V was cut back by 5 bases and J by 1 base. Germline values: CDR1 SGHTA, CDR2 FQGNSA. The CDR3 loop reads CASSVQGASSNQPQHF. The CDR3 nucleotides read TGTGCCAGCAGCGTACAGGGGGCGTCAAGCAATCAGCCCCAGCATTTT.

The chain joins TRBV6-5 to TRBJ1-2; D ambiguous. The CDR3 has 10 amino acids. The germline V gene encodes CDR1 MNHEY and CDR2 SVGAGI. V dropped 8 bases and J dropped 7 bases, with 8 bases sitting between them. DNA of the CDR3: TGTGCCAGCGGAAGCAGTGGCTACACCTTC. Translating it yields CASGSSGYTF.

Written as DNA, the CDR3 is TGTGCCAGCAGCTTAGTAGTGGTTGTGGTAACAGATACGCAGTATTTT. It specifies CASSLVVVVVTDTQYF. The J gene is TRBJ2-3, the V gene TRBV7-2, with D unclear. Germline V gene sequence: CDR1 SGHTA, CDR2 FQGNSA. V dropped 1 base and J dropped 3 bases, with 14 bases sitting between them. CDR3 size: 16 residues.

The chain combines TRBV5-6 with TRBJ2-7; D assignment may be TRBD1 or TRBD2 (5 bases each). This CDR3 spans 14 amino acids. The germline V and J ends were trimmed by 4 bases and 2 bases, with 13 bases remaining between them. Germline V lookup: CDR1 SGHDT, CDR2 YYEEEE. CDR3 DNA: TGTGCCAGCAGCCCGGTAAGGGGACCCTACGAGCAGTACTTC. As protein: CASSPVRGPYEQYF.

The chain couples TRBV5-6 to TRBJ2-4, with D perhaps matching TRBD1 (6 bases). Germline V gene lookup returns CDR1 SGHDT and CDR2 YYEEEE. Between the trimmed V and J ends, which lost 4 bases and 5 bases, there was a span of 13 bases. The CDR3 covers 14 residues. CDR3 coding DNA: TGTGCCAGCAGCGAACAGGGCCAGCAAAACATTCAGTACTTC. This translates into CASSEQGQQNIQYF. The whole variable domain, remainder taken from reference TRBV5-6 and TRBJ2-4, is DAGVTQSPTHLIKTRGQQVTLRCSPKSGHDTVSWYQQALGQGPQFIFQYYEEEERQRGNFPDRFSGHQFPNYSSELNVNALLLGDSALYLCASSEQGQQNIQYFGAGTRLSVL.

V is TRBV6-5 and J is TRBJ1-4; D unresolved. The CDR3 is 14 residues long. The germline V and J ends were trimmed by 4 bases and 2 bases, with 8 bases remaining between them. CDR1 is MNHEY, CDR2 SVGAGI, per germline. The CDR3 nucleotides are TGTGCCAGCAGTTTGTCCAGGACTAATGAAAAACTGTTTTTT. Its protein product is CASSLSRTNEKLFF.

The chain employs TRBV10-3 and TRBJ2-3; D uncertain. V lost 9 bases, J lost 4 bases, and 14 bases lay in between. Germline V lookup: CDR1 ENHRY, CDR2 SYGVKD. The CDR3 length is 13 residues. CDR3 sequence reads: CAILASQSDTQYF. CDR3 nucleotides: TGTGCCATTCTTGCGAGTCAATCAGATACGCAGTATTTT.

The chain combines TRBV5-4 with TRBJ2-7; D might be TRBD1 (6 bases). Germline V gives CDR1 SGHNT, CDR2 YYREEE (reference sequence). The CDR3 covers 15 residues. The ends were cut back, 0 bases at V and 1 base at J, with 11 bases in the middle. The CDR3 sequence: CASSLGTEISYEQYF. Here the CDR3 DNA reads TGTGCCAGCAGCTTGGGGACAGAGATTTCCTACGAGCAGTACTTC. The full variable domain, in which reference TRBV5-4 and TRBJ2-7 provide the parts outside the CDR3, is ETGVTQSPTHLIKTRGQQVTLRCSSQSGHNTVSWYQQALGQGPQFIFQYYREEENGRGNFPPRFSGLQFPNYSSELNVNALELDDSALYLCASSLGTEISYEQYFGPGTRLTVT.